These 2 T cell receptor beta chains share one sample of origin, sequenced in a study of identical twins. Each CDR3 protein is one row after TCRdb ran MiXCR on the 5' RACE reads. The table shows under 400,000 distinct CDR3 sequences, with around 9% occurring only once. The sequencing input was naive T cells sorted from blood. The origin of the receptors is a woman between 45 and 60 years old in good health.

In this sample, this clonotype turned up a few times. This chain connects TRBV20-1 to TRBJ2-4, with 7 bases identical to TRBD1. There are 15 residues in the CDR3. Germline assignment: CDR1 DFQATT and CDR2 SNEGSKA (reference sequence). V trimming: 0 bases; J trimming: 3 bases; junction bases outside the gene matches: 5. DNA for the CDR3: TGCAGTGCTAGAGATCATCCAGGGGGCAAAAACATTCAGTACTTC. Its protein is CSARDHPGGKNIQYF.

V gene TRBV20-1 combines with J gene TRBJ2-3, with D possibly TRBD1 on 5 matching bases. The CDR3 loop spans 14 amino acids. Trimming pared 6 bases from V and 5 bases from J, leaving 18 bases between. The V gene's germline CDR1 is DFQATT and CDR2 SNEGSKA (reference sequence). The CDR3 reads CSASDRRAKDTQYF. The CDR3 nucleotides are TGCAGTGCCTCCGACAGAAGGGCGAAAGATACGCAGTATTTT.